The T cell receptor (beta chain) under discussion was sequenced for a study of blood T cell repertoires in COVID-19. Study overall: The cDNA or gDNA used as material had been derived from T cells, B-cell-depleted T cells, or PBMCs.

Assay: immunoSEQ multiplex PCR; the TCRdb copy retains only in-frame clones and omits some. The sample lists about 180,000 clones; 89% were seen once. Source material: peripheral blood. The origin of this receptor is a man younger than 35 who had recovered from COVID-19.

CDR3 sequence (DNA): TGTGCCAGCAGCCAAGATGTGGAGGCCAGCTCTGGGGCCAACGTCCTGACTTTC. This gives the protein CASSQDVEASSGANVLTF. This chain connects TRBV4-2 to TRBJ2-6, with TRBD2 as a possible D gene (5 bases). The V gene's germline CDR1 is LGHNA and CDR2 YNFKEQ. The CDR3 sequence is 18 residues long. V lost 0 bases and J 0 bases, leaving 12 bases between the germline ends.